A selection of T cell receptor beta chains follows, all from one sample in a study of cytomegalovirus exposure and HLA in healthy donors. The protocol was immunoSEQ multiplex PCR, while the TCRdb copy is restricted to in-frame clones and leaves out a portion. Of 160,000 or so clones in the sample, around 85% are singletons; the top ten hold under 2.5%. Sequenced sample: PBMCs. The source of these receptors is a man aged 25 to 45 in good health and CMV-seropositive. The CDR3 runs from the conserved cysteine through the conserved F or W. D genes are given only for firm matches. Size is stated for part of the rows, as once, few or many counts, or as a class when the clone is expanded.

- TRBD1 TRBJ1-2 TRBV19 CASSIDRTGSNYGYTF TGTGCCAGTAGTATAGATCGGACAGGGTCTAACTATGGCTACACCTTC
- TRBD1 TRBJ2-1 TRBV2 CASSERQGAGEQFF TGTGCCAGCAGTGAGCGACAGGGGGCCGGTGAGCAGTTCTTC
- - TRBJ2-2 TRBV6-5 CASSPSRTGGELFF TGTGCCAGCAGCCCTAGCCGGACGGGCGGGGAGCTGTTTTTT
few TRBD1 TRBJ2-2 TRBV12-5 CASGLIHYRDRETGELFF TGTGCTAGTGGTTTGATACACTACCGGGACAGGGAGACCGGGGAGCTGTTTTTT
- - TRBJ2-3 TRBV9 CASSLGGDTQYF TGTGCCAGCAGTCTTGGGGGGGATACGCAGTATTTT
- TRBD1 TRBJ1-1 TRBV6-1 CASSGRDRETEAFF TGTGCCAGCAGTGGTCGGGACAGAGAAACTGAAGCTTTCTTT
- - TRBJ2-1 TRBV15 CATSSTGLGDEQFF TGTGCCACCAGCAGTACGGGACTCGGGGATGAGCAGTTCTTC
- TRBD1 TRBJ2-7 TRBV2 CASSWETGAYVSYEQYF TGTGCCAGCAGTTGGGAGACAGGGGCGTACGTGTCCTACGAGCAGTACTTC
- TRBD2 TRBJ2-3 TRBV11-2 CASSLDLAGDTQYF TGTGCCAGCAGCTTAGATCTAGCGGGGGATACGCAGTATTTT
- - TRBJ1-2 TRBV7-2 CASSSTAQAINYGYTF TGTGCCAGCAGCTCAACGGCACAGGCGATTAACTATGGCTACACCTTC
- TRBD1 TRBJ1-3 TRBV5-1 CASSQSGGNSGNTIYF TGCGCCAGCAGCCAGTCAGGGGGCAACTCTGGAAACACCATATATTTT
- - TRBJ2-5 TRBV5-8 CASSRTAQETQYF TGTGCCAGCAGCCGGACAGCTCAAGAGACCCAGTACTTC
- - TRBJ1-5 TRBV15 CATSTSRGPNQPQHF TGTGCCACCAGCACCTCCAGGGGCCCGAATCAGCCCCAGCATTTT
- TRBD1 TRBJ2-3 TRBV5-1 CASSLGLWGQGVRSTDTQYF TGCGCCAGCAGCTTGGGGCTTTGGGGACAGGGGGTAAGGAGCACAGATACGCAGTATTTT
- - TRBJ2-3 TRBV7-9 CASRLARGAGTDTQYF TGTGCCAGCAGGTTAGCCCGGGGGGCGGGCACAGATACGCAGTATTTT
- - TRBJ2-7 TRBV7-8 CASSLGLPSYEQYF TGTGCCAGCAGCTTGGGACTGCCCTCCTACGAGCAGTACTTC
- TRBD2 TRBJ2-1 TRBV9 CASSVEASGGIGEQFF TGTGCCAGCAGCGTAGAAGCTAGCGGGGGAATAGGTGAGCAGTTCTTC
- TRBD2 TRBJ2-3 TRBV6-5 CASSSPVRGGTNTQYF TGTGCCAGCAGTTCTCCAGTTCGCGGGGGGACGAATACGCAGTATTTT
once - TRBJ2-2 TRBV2 CASSDGNTGELFF TGTGCCAGCAGTGACGGTAACACCGGGGAGCTGTTTTTT
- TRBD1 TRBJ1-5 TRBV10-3 CAISARRDRSDQPQHF TGTGCCATCAGTGCCCGTAGGGACAGGTCCGATCAGCCCCAGCATTTT
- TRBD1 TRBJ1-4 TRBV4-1 CASSHPGQAGKLFF TGCGCCAGCAGCCACCCCGGACAGGCGGGAAAACTGTTTTTT
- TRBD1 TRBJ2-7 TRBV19 CASSSSSALQGLLYEQYF TGTGCCAGTAGTAGCTCGAGCGCTTTACAGGGGTTACTTTACGAGCAGTACTTC
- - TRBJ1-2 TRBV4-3 CASSHAGGSIVYGYTF TGCGCCAGCAGCCATGCGGGGGGCAGTATCGTCTATGGCTACACCTTC
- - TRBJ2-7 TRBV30 CAWSQYSGYEQYF TGTGCCTGGAGCCAATACTCAGGTTACGAGCAGTACTTC
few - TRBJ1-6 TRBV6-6 CASSTGTASPLHF TGTGCCAGCAGCACAGGGACGGCTTCACCCCTCCACTTT
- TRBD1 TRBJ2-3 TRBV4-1 CASSHRGPNYRGTDTQYF TGCGCCAGCAGCCACAGGGGGCCGAATTATAGAGGCACAGATACGCAGTATTTT
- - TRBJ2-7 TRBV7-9 CASSPGGRGYEQYF TGTGCCAGCAGCCCAGGAGGCCGGGGCTACGAGCAGTACTTC
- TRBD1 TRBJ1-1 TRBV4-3 CASSPDRVNTEAFF TGCGCCAGCAGCCCTGACAGGGTCAACACTGAAGCTTTCTTT
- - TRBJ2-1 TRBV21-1 CARARGLAGKYGNEQFF TGTGCCAGAGCGCGGGGTCTAGCGGGGAAATACGGCAATGAGCAGTTCTTC
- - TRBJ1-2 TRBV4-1 CASSQTIQGSLNYGYTF TGCGCCAGCAGCCAAACTATTCAGGGTTCCCTTAACTATGGCTACACCTTC
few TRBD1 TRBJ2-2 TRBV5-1 CASSLEAFGTGGTGELFF TGCGCCAGCAGCTTGGAAGCTTTTGGGACAGGGGGCACCGGGGAGCTGTTTTTT
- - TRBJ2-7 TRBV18 CASSPPSGYEQYF TGTGCCAGCTCACCACCTTCGGGTTACGAGCAGTACTTC
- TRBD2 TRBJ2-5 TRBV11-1 CASSPGLAGGKTQYF TGTGCCAGCAGCCCGGGACTAGCGGGGGGGAAGACCCAGTACTTC
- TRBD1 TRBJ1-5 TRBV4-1 CASSQGAGQGGGQPQHF TGCGCCAGCAGCCAAGGCGCGGGACAGGGGGGAGGTCAGCCCCAGCATTTT
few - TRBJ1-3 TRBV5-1 CASSSAQGYGNTIYF TGCGCCAGCAGCTCGGCACAGGGTTACGGAAACACCATATATTTT
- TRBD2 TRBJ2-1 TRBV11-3 CASSPGRGAEVEQFF TGTGCCAGCAGCCCCGGGAGGGGGGCCGAGGTTGAGCAGTTCTTC
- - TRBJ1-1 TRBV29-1 CSVESGSGEAFF TGCAGCGTTGAATCAGGCAGCGGGGAAGCTTTCTTT
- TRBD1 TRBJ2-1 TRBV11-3 CASSLDQGGTGVANEQFF TGTGCCAGCAGCTTAGATCAGGGTGGGACAGGGGTGGCAAATGAGCAGTTCTTC
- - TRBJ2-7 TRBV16 CASSQSTGKTSSYEQYF TGTGCCAGCAGCCAATCTACAGGGAAAACCAGCTCCTACGAGCAGTACTTC
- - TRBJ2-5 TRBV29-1 CSVGGTGSPGETQYF TGCAGCGTTGGGGGTACAGGATCCCCCGGGGAGACCCAGTACTTC
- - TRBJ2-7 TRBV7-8 CASSLRDTSSYEQYF TGTGCCAGCAGCCTACGGGACACATCCTCCTACGAGCAGTACTTC
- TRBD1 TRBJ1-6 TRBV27 CASSLSSPDRVRSPLHF TGTGCCAGCAGTTTATCTTCCCCGGACAGGGTACGATCACCCCTCCACTTT
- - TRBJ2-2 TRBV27 CASTNTGELFF TGTGCCAGTACGAACACCGGGGAGCTGTTTTTT
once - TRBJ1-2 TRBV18 CASSHREPNYGYTF TGTGCCAGCTCTCACAGAGAACCTAACTATGGCTACACCTTC
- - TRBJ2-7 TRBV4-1 CASSQDGRGAYEQYF TGCGCCAGCAGCCAAGACGGCAGGGGGGCCTACGAGCAGTACTTC
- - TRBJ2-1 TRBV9 CASSVRRSAYNEQFF TGTGCCAGCAGCGTCCGTAGATCGGCCTACAATGAGCAGTTCTTC
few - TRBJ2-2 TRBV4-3 CASSQDKTGWAPGELFF TGCGCCAGCAGCCAAGATAAAACAGGATGGGCCCCCGGGGAGCTGTTTTTT
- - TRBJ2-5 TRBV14 CASSDILLGSPETQYF TGTGCCAGCAGCGATATACTACTAGGCTCTCCAGAGACCCAGTACTTC
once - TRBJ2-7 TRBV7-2 CASSLAASGSTYEQYF TGTGCCAGCAGCTTAGCGGCAAGCGGGTCAACCTACGAGCAGTACTTC
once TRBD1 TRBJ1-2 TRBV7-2 CASSFYRGGEDGYTF TGTGCCAGCAGCTTTTACAGGGGTGGGGAGGATGGCTACACCTTC
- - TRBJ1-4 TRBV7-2 CASSLVAQGELFF TGTGCCAGCAGCTTAGTGGCCCAAGGGGAACTGTTTTTT
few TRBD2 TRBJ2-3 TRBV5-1 CASSLVVGGAGSTDTQYF TGCGCCAGCAGCTTGGTGGTCGGGGGGGCCGGGAGCACAGATACGCAGTATTTT
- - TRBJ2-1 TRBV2 CASSSDRPEQFF TGTGCCAGCAGTTCTGACAGGCCCGAGCAGTTCTTC
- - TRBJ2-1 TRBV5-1 CASSPDNEQFF TGCGCCAGCAGCCCTGACAATGAGCAGTTCTTC
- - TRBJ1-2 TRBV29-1 CSVEDRNKHYGYTF TGCAGCGTTGAAGATCGAAACAAACACTATGGCTACACCTTC
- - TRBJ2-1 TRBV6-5 CASSYTSSSGEQFF TGTGCCAGCAGCTACACCTCGTCCTCCGGGGAGCAGTTCTTC
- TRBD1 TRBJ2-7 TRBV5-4 CASRPGQGARDEQYF TGTGCCAGCAGACCTGGACAGGGCGCTCGCGACGAGCAGTACTTC
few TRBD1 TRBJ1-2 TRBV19 CASSIRQGAYEDYGYTF TGTGCCAGTAGTATCCGACAGGGGGCGTACGAAGACTATGGCTACACCTTC
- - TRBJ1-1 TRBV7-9 CASSSSTAPADTEAFF TGTGCCAGCAGCTCCTCGACAGCCCCAGCCGACACTGAAGCTTTCTTT
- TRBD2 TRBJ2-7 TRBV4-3 CASSQDVISSGGSGYEQYF TGCGCCAGCAGCCAAGATGTAATATCTAGCGGGGGGTCGGGCTACGAGCAGTACTTC